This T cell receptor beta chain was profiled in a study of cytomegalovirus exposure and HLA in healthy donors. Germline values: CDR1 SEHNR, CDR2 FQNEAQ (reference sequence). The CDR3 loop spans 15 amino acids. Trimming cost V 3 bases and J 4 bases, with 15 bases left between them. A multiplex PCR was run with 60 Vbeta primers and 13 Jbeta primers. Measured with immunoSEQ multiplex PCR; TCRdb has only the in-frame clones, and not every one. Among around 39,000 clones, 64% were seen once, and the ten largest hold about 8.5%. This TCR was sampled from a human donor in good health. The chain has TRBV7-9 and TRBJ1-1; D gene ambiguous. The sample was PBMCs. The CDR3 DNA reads TGTGCCAGCAGCTTGGGTCCGGGTTTGGTCACTGAAGCTTTCTTT. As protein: CASSLGPGLVTEAFF.